The next 24 T cell receptor beta chains were all read from a single sample in a study of T-cell memory formation after mild COVID-19. TCRdb ran MiXCR on the 5' RACE reads and lists one entry per CDR3 protein. The sample records about 340,000 distinct CDR3 sequences, 10% to 15% being singletons. Sequencing was done on a sample of PBMCs or a T cell subset sorted from them (not recorded which). These receptors originate from a man younger than 35 who had mild COVID-19 (a few samples of this study predate the infection). Cell type and time point are not known.

The chain combines TRBV12-5 with TRBJ2-1, with 9 bases that match TRBD2. This CDR3 is 14 amino acids long. V dropped 4 bases and J dropped 8; count of bases not matched to a gene: 6. CDR1 and CDR2 (germline): LGHNT, FRNRAP. CDR3 sequence: CASGSAGLAHEQFF. The DNA of the CDR3 is TGTGCTAGTGGTTCCGCGGGACTAGCACATGAGCAGTTCTTC.

This clonotype was observed at least ten times. The chain combines TRBV11-2 with TRBJ2-1, with unresolved D. The V gene's germline CDR1 is SGHAT and CDR2 FQNNGV. V lost 4 bases, J lost 3 bases, and 4 bases lay in between. The CDR3 runs to 12 residues. As DNA, the CDR3 is TGTGCCAGCAGCTCGAACTACAATGAGCAGTTCTTC. It yields the protein CASSSNYNEQFF.

This clonotype was seen many times. This chain joins TRBV5-4 and TRBJ2-5; 8 bases align to TRBD2. The CDR3 has 15 amino acids. Germline V lookup: CDR1 SGHNT, CDR2 YYREEE (reference sequence). Trimming took 2 bases from V and 5 from J; bases not matched to a gene: 8. This CDR3 reads CASSLSAGAGETQYF. CDR3 DNA sequence: TGTGCCAGCAGCTTATCAGCGGGGGCGGGTGAGACCCAGTACTTC.

This clonotype was picked up a small number of times. CDR3 DNA sequence: TGTGCCAGCAGCATAAACCGAGCGGGGGAAGGAGAGACCCAGTACTTC. This sequence encodes CASSINRAGEGETQYF. V usage is TRBV7-2 and J usage is TRBJ2-5; 8 bases agree with TRBD2. Losses at the gene ends were 5 bases for V and 4 bases for J; bases not matched to a gene: 12. The germline gives CDR1 SGHTA, CDR2 FQGNSA. The CDR3 spans 16 residues.

This chain uses TRBV10-3 with TRBJ2-7; D remains unclear. Looked up from germline, CDR1 is ENHRY and CDR2 is SYGVKD. V was clipped by 7 bases and J by 2 bases, with 12 bases between them. This CDR3 is built from 13 residues. In DNA, the CDR3 is TGTGCCATCACCCAGGCGGATACCTACGAGCAGTACTTC. It codes for CAITQADTYEQYF.

The gene calls are TRBV29-1 and TRBJ2-4; maybe TRBD2 (5 bases). The CDR3 totals 13 residues. The V end was cut by 6 bases, the J end by 7 bases, with 16 bases between. Germline V gene sequence: CDR1 SQVTM, CDR2 ANQGSEA. The CDR3 nucleotides are TGCAGCGTCCGGACGGGTCCGGGGAACATTCAGTACTTC. Encoded protein: CSVRTGPGNIQYF.

This clonotype has a handful of counts. The chain employs TRBV6-6 and TRBJ2-7; 7 nucleotides align to TRBD1. CDR3 size: 15 residues. Germline V gene sequence: CDR1 MNHNY, CDR2 SVGAGI (reference sequence). V was pared by 4 bases and J by 0 bases, with 6 bases of the junction left unmatched. CDR3 coding DNA: TGTGCCAGCAGTTCAGCACAGGGGTCCTCCTACGAGCAGTACTTC. Its translation: CASSSAQGSSYEQYF.

This clonotype was seen more than once but under ten times. The rearrangement uses TRBV9 and TRBJ1-6; the match to TRBD1 covers 8 bases. CDR1 and CDR2 from the germline V gene are SGDLS and YYNGEE. The CDR3 is made up of 16 amino acids. V dropped 0 bases and J dropped 5; count of bases not matched to a gene: 4. The CDR3 is CASSVEGTGDNSPLHF. The CDR3 region has the DNA TGTGCCAGCAGCGTAGAGGGGACAGGTGATAATTCACCCCTCCACTTT.

In this sample, this clonotype turned up many times. CDR3 sequence: CASSHPIGQKTYEQYF. CDR3 DNA: TGCGCCAGCAGCCATCCCATAGGACAGAAGACCTACGAGCAGTACTTC. The chain carries TRBV4-1 and TRBJ2-7; maybe TRBD1 (6 bases). This CDR3 is 16 amino acids long. Germline V gene lookup returns CDR1 MGHRA and CDR2 YSYEKL. Trimming took off 3 bases at V and 2 bases at J, with 17 bases between the two ends.

J is TRBJ1-2 and V is TRBV2, with D maybe TRBD1 (6 bases). Germline V gives CDR1 SNHLY, CDR2 FYNNEI. The CDR3 contains 12 residues. V was trimmed by 7 bases and J by 8 bases, leaving 14 bases between them. The CDR3 nucleotides read TGTGCCAGCACATCGACGGGACAAGGCTACACCTTC. This translates into CASTSTGQGYTF.

The chain joins TRBV28 to TRBJ2-7, with 7 bases aligning to TRBD2. Germline assignment: CDR1 MDHEN and CDR2 SYDVKM. Trimming cost V 5 bases and J 7 bases; bases outside gene matches: 8. CDR3 length equals 13 residues. The CDR3 DNA sequence: TGTGCCAGCAGTCCTACGGGGGGATGGGAGCAGTACGTC. This sequence encodes CASSPTGGWEQYV.

V and J are TRBV11-2 and TRBJ2-5; D is unresolved. Trimming shortened V by 7 bases and J by 0 bases, and 15 bases separated the two germline ends. This CDR3 is 15 amino acids long. Germline lookup yields CDR1 SGHAT and CDR2 FQNNGV. The CDR3 protein is CASTPNVGYQETQYF. The CDR3 DNA sequence: TGTGCCAGCACCCCGAACGTGGGATACCAAGAGACCCAGTACTTC.

This clonotype occurred many times. The V and J genes are TRBV3-1 and TRBJ2-7; TRBD2 matches 8 bases. CDR1 LGHDT and CDR2 YNNKEL come from the germline V gene (reference sequence). V lost 0 bases and J lost 2; bases outside the gene matches: 6. The length of the CDR3 is 16 residues. In DNA form, the CDR3 reads TGTGCCAGCAGCCAAGATTTCGGGGGGGCAACCTACGAGCAGTACTTC. It specifies CASSQDFGGATYEQYF.

The chain carries TRBV20-1 and TRBJ1-2; D is perhaps TRBD1 (6 bases). V was cut by 3 bases and J by 6 bases, with 11 bases left in between. From germline, CDR1 is DFQATT and CDR2 SNEGSKA (reference sequence). CDR3 length equals 12 residues. DNA of the CDR3: TGCAGTGCTAGGAGGGGGGGGGATGGCTACACCTTC. Translated, it gives CSARRGGDGYTF.

This clonotype has a handful of counts. The chain links TRBV6-5 to TRBJ1-2; D is possibly TRBD1 (6 bases). V was trimmed by 2 bases and J by 7 bases, leaving 20 bases between them. The CDR3 length is 16 residues. CDR1 is MNHEY, CDR2 SVGAGI, per germline. Written as DNA, the CDR3 is TGTGCCAGCAGTTACAAACCACGATTATGGGGGGCTGGCTACACCTTC. It specifies CASSYKPRLWGAGYTF.

This clonotype was picked up a small number of times. The rearrangement links TRBV4-2 to TRBJ2-2, with a weak D call TRBD2 (5 bases). This CDR3 spans 15 amino acids. Trimming stripped 2 bases from V and 8 bases from J, with 15 bases between. Per germline, CDR1 LGHNA and CDR2 YNFKEQ. CDR3: CASSQRRATGGELFF. The CDR3 DNA reads as TGTGCCAGCAGCCAAAGGCGGGCCACGGGAGGGGAGCTGTTTTTT.

In this sample, this clonotype turned up many times. The J gene is TRBJ2-5, the V gene TRBV20-1; TRBD2 might be the D (6 bases). CDR3 size: 14 residues. The V gene lost 0 bases and the J gene lost 0 bases, with 8 bases spanning the gap. Germline CDR1 reads DFQATT; CDR2 reads SNEGSKA (reference sequence). CDR3 in DNA: TGCAGTGCTAGAGATGGGGACTACCAAGAGACCCAGTACTTC. It codes for CSARDGDYQETQYF.

This clonotype has only a few counts. The chain combines TRBV10-3 with TRBJ2-7; no clear D gene. Trimming pared 0 bases from V and 5 bases from J, leaving 8 bases between. The CDR3 runs to 13 residues. CDR1 and CDR2 (germline): ENHRY, SYGVKD. CDR3: CAISESGQHEQYV. For the CDR3, the DNA is TGTGCCATCAGTGAGTCTGGGCAACACGAGCAGTACGTC.

V is TRBV12-3 or TRBV12-4 and J is TRBJ2-7; 12 bases map to TRBD2. This CDR3 is 16 amino acids long. V lost 4 bases, J lost 2 bases, and 6 bases stayed unmatched. In DNA form, the CDR3 reads TGTGCCAGCAGTTCACTAGCGGGGGGCTCGGCCTACGAGCAGTACTTC. Amino acids: CASSSLAGGSAYEQYF.

This clonotype was seen more than once but under ten times. V gene TRBV3-1 combines with J gene TRBJ2-1; TRBD2 aligns across 13 bases. V lost 4 bases to trimming and J lost 4 bases; unmatched junction nucleotides: 4. The CDR3 runs to 16 residues. Germline V lookup: CDR1 LGHDT, CDR2 YNNKEL (reference sequence). The CDR3 DNA is TGTGCCAGCAGCCCCCAGACTAGCGGGGGGTACAATGAGCAGTTCTTC. Translation: CASSPQTSGGYNEQFF.

The chain joins TRBV2 to TRBJ2-2; unclear D gene. V lost 7 bases to trimming and J lost 0 bases, with 6 bases between them. This CDR3 is 13 amino acids long. The germline gives CDR1 SNHLY, CDR2 FYNNEI. The CDR3 DNA follows: TGTGCCAGCACAGTACCGAACACCGGGGAGCTGTTTTTT. It is translated as CASTVPNTGELFF.

At least ten counts were recorded for this clonotype. This chain connects TRBV15 to TRBJ2-3, with a tentative D call TRBD1 (6 bases). Trimming cost V 4 bases and J 2 bases, with 16 bases left between them. The CDR3 consists of 16 residues. Germline V lookup: CDR1 LNHNV, CDR2 YYDKDF (reference sequence). CDR3: CATSTSTGAFTDTQYF. The CDR3 coding sequence is TGTGCCACCAGCACGTCGACAGGCGCCTTCACAGATACGCAGTATTTT.

This clonotype came up many times. The V gene is TRBV12-3 or TRBV12-4, the J gene TRBJ1-1; unclear D gene. The length of the CDR3 is 15 residues. Trimming took 4 bases from V and 1 from J, leaving 13 bases between them. This chain's CDR3 is CASSSRTGSNTEAFF. In DNA form, the CDR3 reads TGTGCCAGCAGTTCCCGGACGGGATCGAACACTGAAGCTTTCTTT.

This chain links TRBV11-2 with TRBJ1-5, with 7 bases aligning to TRBD1. The CDR3 extends over 13 amino acids. Looked up from germline, CDR1 is SGHAT and CDR2 is FQNNGV. With V trimmed by 6 bases and J by 7 bases, 6 bases remained unmatched. Here the CDR3 DNA reads TGTGCCAGCAGTACGGGACAGCAGCAGCCCCAGCATTTT. Translating it yields CASSTGQQQPQHF. Full variable domain (missing parts from reference TRBV11-2 and TRBJ1-5): EAGVAQSPRYKIIEKRQSVAFWCNPISGHATLYWYQQILGQGPKLLIQFQNNGVVDDSQLPKDRFSAERLKGVDSTLKIQPAKLEDSAVYLCASSTGQQQPQHFGDGTRLSIL.